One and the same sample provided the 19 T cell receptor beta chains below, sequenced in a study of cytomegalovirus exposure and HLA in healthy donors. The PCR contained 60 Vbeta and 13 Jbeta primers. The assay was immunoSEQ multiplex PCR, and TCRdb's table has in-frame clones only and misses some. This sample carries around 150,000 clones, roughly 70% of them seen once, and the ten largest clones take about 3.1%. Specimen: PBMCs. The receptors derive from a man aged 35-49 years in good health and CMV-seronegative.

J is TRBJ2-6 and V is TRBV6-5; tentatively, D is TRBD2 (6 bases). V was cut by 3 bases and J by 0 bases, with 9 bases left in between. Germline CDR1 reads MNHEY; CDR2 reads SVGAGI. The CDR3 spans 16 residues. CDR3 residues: CASSYLGGSGANVLTF. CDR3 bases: TGTGCCAGCAGTTATCTGGGGGGCTCTGGGGCCAACGTCCTGACTTTC.

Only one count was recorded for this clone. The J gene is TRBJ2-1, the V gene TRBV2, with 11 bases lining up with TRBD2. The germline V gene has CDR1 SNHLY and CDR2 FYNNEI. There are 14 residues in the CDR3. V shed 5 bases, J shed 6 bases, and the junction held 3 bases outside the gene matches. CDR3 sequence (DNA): TGTGCCAGCAGTTACGGGACTAGCGGCAATGAGCAGTTCTTC. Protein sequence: CASSYGTSGNEQFF.

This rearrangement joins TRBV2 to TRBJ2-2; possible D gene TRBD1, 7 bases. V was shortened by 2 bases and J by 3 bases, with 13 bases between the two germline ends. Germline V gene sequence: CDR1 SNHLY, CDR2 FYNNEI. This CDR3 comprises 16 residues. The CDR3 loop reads CASSELGGGDTGELFF. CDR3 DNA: TGTGCCAGCAGTGAACTTGGAGGGGGCGACACCGGGGAGCTGTTTTTT.

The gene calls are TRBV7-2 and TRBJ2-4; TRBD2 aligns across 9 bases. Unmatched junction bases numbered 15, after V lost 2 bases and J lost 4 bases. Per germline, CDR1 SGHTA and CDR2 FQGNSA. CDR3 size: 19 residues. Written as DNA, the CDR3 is TGTGCCAGCAGCTTATACAGCGGGGGGCGCCGTACCTCGAAAAACATTCAGTACTTC. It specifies CASSLYSGGRRTSKNIQYF.

The CDR3 region is CASSVGAGGYQETQYF. The CDR3 DNA reads TGTGCCAGCAGCGTAGGAGCGGGAGGGTACCAAGAGACCCAGTACTTC. The chain couples TRBV9 to TRBJ2-5; 10 positions agree with TRBD2. The CDR3 is made up of 16 amino acids. The V segment lost 0 bases and the J segment 0 bases; nucleotides outside the gene matches: 2. The germline V gene has CDR1 SGDLS and CDR2 YYNGEE. The variable domain in full, completed from reference TRBV9 and TRBJ2-5, reads DSGVTQTPKHLITATGQRVTLRCSPRSGDLSVYWYQQSLDQGLQFLIQYYNGEERAKGNILERFSAQQFPDLHSELNLSSLELGDSALYFCASSVGAGGYQETQYFGPGTRLLVL.

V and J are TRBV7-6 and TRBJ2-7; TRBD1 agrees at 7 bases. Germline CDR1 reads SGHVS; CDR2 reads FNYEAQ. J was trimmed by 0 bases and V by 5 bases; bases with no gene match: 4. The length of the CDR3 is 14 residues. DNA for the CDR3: TGTGCCAGCAGCCGGGACAGAGTCTCCTACGAGCAGTACTTC. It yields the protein CASSRDRVSYEQYF.

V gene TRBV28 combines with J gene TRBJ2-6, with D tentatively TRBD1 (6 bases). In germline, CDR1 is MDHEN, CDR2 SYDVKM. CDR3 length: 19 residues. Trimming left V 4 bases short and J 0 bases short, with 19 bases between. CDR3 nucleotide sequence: TGTGCCAGCAGTTCGACAGGAGAAACTCGAAGCTCTGGGGCCAACGTCCTGACTTTC. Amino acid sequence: CASSSTGETRSSGANVLTF.

CDR3 in amino acids: CASSLAFDTEAFF. The CDR3 coding sequence is TGTGCCAGCAGCTTGGCGTTCGACACTGAAGCTTTCTTT. The J gene is TRBJ1-1, the V gene TRBV5-6; D uncertain. The germline CDR1 and CDR2 sequences are SGHDT and YYEEEE. This CDR3 spans 13 amino acids. Trimming stripped 0 bases from V and 3 bases from J, with 6 bases between. Based on the CDR3 plus reference TRBV5-6 and TRBJ1-1, the full variable domain is DAGVTQSPTHLIKTRGQQVTLRCSPKSGHDTVSWYQQALGQGPQFIFQYYEEEERQRGNFPDRFSGHQFPNYSSELNVNALLLGDSALYLCASSLAFDTEAFFGQGTRLTVV.

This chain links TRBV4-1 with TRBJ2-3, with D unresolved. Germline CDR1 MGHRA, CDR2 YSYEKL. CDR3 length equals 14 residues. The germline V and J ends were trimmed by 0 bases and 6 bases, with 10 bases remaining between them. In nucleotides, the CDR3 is TGCGCCAGCAGCCAAGAGACGGGTGCGGATACGCAGTATTTT. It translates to CASSQETGADTQYF.

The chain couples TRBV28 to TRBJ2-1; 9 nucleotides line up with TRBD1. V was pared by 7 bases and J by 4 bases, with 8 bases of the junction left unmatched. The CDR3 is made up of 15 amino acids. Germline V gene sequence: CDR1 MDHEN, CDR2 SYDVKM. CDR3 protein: CASNTWTGDYNEQFF. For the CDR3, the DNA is TGTGCCAGCAACACATGGACAGGGGATTACAATGAGCAGTTCTTC.

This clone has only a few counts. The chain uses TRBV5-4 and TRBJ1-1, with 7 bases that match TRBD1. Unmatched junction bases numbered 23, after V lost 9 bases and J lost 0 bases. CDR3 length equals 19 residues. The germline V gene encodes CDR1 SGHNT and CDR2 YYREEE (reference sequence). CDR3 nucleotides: TGTGCCACCCAGCTTAGGATGTCGGGACAGACCAGGATGAACACTGAAGCTTTCTTT. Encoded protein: CATQLRMSGQTRMNTEAFF.

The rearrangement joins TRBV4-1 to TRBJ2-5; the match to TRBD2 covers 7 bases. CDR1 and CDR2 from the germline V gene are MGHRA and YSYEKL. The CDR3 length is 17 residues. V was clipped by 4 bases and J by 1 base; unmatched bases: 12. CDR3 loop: CASSPRRAAGSQETQYF. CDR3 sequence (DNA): TGCGCCAGCAGCCCCCGGCGTGCAGCGGGGAGCCAAGAGACCCAGTACTTC.

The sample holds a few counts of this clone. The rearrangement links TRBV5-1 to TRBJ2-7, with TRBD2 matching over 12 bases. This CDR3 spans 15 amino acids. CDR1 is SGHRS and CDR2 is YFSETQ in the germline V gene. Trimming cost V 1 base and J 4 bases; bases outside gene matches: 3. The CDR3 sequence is CASSLNGLAGYEQYF. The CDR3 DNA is TGCGCCAGCAGCTTGAACGGACTAGCGGGATACGAGCAGTACTTC.

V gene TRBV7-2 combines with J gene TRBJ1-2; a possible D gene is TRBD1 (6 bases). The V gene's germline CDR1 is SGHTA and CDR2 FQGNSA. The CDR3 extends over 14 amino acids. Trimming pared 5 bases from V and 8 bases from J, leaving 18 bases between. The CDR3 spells CASSPGHERTGYTF. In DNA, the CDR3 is TGTGCCAGCAGCCCGGGACACGAGCGAACCGGCTACACCTTC.

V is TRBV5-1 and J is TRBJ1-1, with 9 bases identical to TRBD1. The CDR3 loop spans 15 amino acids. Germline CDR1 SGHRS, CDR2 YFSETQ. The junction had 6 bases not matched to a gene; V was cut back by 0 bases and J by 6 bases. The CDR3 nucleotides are TGCGCCAGCAGCTTGGAGGACAGGGGATACTCTGAAGCTTTCTTT. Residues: CASSLEDRGYSEAFF.

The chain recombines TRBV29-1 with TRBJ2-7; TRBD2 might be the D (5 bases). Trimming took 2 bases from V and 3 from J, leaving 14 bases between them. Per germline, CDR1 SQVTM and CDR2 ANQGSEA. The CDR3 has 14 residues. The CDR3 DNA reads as TGCAGCGTTGAATTTGGGAGCGGCCTCTACGAGCAGTACTTC. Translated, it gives CSVEFGSGLYEQYF.

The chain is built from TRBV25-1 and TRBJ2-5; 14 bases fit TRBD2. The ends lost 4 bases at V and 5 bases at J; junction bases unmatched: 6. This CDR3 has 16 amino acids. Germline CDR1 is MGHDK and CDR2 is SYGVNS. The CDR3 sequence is CASSAGTSGSRETQYF. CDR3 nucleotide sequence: TGTGCCAGCAGTGCCGGGACTAGCGGGAGTCGGGAGACCCAGTACTTC.

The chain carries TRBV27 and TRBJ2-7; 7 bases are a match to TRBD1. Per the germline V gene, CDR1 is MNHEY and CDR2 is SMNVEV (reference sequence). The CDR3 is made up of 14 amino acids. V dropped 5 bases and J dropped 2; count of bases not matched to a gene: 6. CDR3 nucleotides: TGTGCCAGCAGTCCCCGACAGGGAACCTACGAGCAGTACTTC. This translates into CASSPRQGTYEQYF.

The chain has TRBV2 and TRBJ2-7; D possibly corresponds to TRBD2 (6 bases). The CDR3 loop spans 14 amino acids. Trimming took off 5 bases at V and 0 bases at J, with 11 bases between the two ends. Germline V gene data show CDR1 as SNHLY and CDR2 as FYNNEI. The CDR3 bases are TGTGCCAGCAGTATGCAGGGACTCTCCTACGAGCAGTACTTC. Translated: CASSMQGLSYEQYF.